One sample yielded the 21 T cell receptor beta chains listed below, sequenced in a study of T cells in women clearing cervical HPV infection. Produced via immunoSEQ multiplex PCR; TCRdb's table is partial and in-frame only. In all, the sample yields more than 20,000 clones. The sequencing input was blood buffy coat. The receptors here all came from a woman aged 18 to 75 with a cervical HPV16 infection that either progressed to CIN3+ or cleared (not recorded which).

Notes on this clone: The CDR3 is cut off 3 residues early in the read; its end comes from the germline J gene. The chain carries TRBV24-1 and TRBJ2-1; D is uncertain. The CDR3 covers 13 residues. V was cut by 4 bases and J by 8 bases, with 11 bases left in between. Germline V CDR1 and CDR2: KGHDR, SFDVKD. CDR3 amino acids: CATSEGYQDEQFF. The part of the CDR3 DNA that was read is TGTGCCACCAGTGAGGGTTACCAGGATGAG.

In the case of this clone: The read halts 3 residues ahead of the CDR3 end, with the missing end drawn from the germline J gene. J is TRBJ1-4 and V is TRBV28; D is perhaps TRBD1 (6 bases). This CDR3 spans 16 amino acids. The germline gives CDR1 MDHEN, CDR2 SYDVKM. Trimming removed 3 bases from V and 2 bases from J, with 13 bases in between. The CDR3 protein is CASSLSTGATNEKLFF. Incomplete CDR3 DNA: TGTGCCAGCAGTTTGTCGACAGGAGCTACTAATGAAAAA.

By frequency, this clone registers medium-sized. The observed sequence ends 3 residues before the CDR3 terminus, with the missing tail filled in from the germline J gene. This chain joins TRBV20-1 and TRBJ2-5, with TRBD2 matching 7 bases. Germline V gives CDR1 DFQATT, CDR2 SNEGSKA (reference sequence). The CDR3 runs to 14 residues. J was trimmed by 7 bases and V by 6 bases; bases with no gene match: 14. The sequenced CDR3 bases are TGCAGTGCCCCCGGTGCGAGCGGGGCCGGGACC. Translation gives CSAPGASGAGT. The entire CDR3 protein is CSAPGASGAGTQYF.

A note on this clone: The read is 3 residues too short to cover the CDR3 end, so that end is filled in from the germline J gene. The V call is TRBV20-1, the J call TRBJ1-2; 9 nucleotides line up with TRBD1. The CDR3 runs to 15 residues. Trimming cost V 6 bases and J 0 bases; bases outside gene matches: 8. Germline CDR1 DFQATT, CDR2 SNEGSKA (reference sequence). The CDR3 protein is CSAPRRDRANYGYTF. Partial CDR3 DNA: TGCAGTGCCCCGAGAAGGGACAGGGCTAACTATGGC.

Regarding this clone: The read ends 3 residues shy of where the CDR3 ends; the end is completed using the germline J gene. The chain recombines TRBV20-1 with TRBJ1-1; 7 bases line up with TRBD1. Per the germline V gene, CDR1 is DFQATT and CDR2 is SNEGSKA (reference sequence). V trimming: 7 bases; J trimming: 0 bases; junction bases outside the gene matches: 8. The CDR3 consists of 14 residues. The CDR3 protein is CSVWSQGMNTEAFF. The CDR3 bases that were read are TGCAGTGTTTGGTCACAGGGGATGAACACTGAA.

Notes on this clone: The read stops 3 residues short of the end of the CDR3; the missing end is completed from the germline J gene. J is TRBJ1-2 and V is TRBV19; D perhaps matches TRBD1 (6 bases). The CDR3 extends over 16 amino acids. CDR1 LNHDA and CDR2 SQIVND come from the germline V gene (reference sequence). Partial CDR3 DNA: TGTGCCAGTAGTGCTCGGCTAGCGGGAGGGGGGGGTGAC. The encoded protein is CASSARLAGGGGD. The whole CDR3 region reads CASSARLAGGGGDYTF.

As to this clone: The read ends 3 residues shy of where the CDR3 ends; the end is completed using the germline J gene. The rearrangement joins TRBV5-6 to TRBJ2-3, with D possibly matching TRBD2 (6 bases). V lost 7 bases to trimming and J lost 2 bases, with 17 bases between them. This CDR3 has 15 amino acids. Germline V CDR1 and CDR2: SGHDT, YYEEEE. The CDR3 spells CASALPGTSTDTQYF. The sequenced part of the CDR3 DNA is TGTGCCAGCGCGCTTCCCGGGACTTCCACAGATACG. Combining the CDR3 with reference TRBV5-6 and TRBJ2-3 gives the whole variable domain DAGVTQSPTHLIKTRGQQVTLRCSPKSGHDTVSWYQQALGQGPQFIFQYYEEEERQRGNFPDRFSGHQFPNYSSELNVNALLLGDSALYLCASALPGTSTDTQYFGPGTRLTVL.

The sequenced part of the CDR3 DNA is TGTGCCAGCAGCACCGGGGGGGAAGATACG. This codes for CASSTGGEDT. The complete CDR3 sequence is CASSTGGEDTQYF. The chain couples TRBV7-2 to TRBJ2-3; 8 nucleotides align to TRBD2. The CDR3 end is not reached by the read, which stops 3 residues before it; the germline J gene fills it in. Per the germline V gene, CDR1 is SGHTA and CDR2 is FQGNSA. Germline trimming cut 5 bases from V and 5 bases from J; bases unmatched to any gene: 3. This CDR3 has 13 amino acids.

On this clone: The CDR3 extends 3 residues past the end of the read, so its final part is completed from the germline J gene. The J gene is TRBJ1-2, the V gene TRBV6-2 or TRBV6-3; D uncertain. This CDR3 is 15 amino acids long. Germline CDR1 reads MNHEY; CDR2 reads SVGEGT. The CDR3 DNA, read in part, is TGTGCCAGCAGATCGATTAGCGGATCCTACAATGAC. It specifies CASRSISGSYND. The whole CDR3 protein is CASRSISGSYNDYTF.

As for this clone: The read finishes 3 residues shy of the CDR3 end, and the germline J gene is used to complete it. The rearrangement links TRBV12-3 or TRBV12-4 to TRBJ1-3; D gene uncertain. The CDR3 is 14 amino acids. Between the trimmed V and J ends, which lost 6 bases and 1 base, there was a span of 10 bases. The CDR3 reads CASSPLASGNTIYF. The DNA read from the CDR3 is TGTGCCAGCAGCCCCCTGGCTTCTGGAAACACC.

Comments on this clone: Sequencing ends 3 residues short of the CDR3 end; the germline J gene provides the rest. The chain joins TRBV20-1 to TRBJ2-1; 10 bases fit TRBD1. CDR3 length: 16 residues. Germline-derived CDR1 and CDR2 are DFQATT and SNEGSKA (reference sequence). V gave up 5 bases and J gave up 4 bases; unmatched junction bases: 11. The sequenced CDR3 bases are TGCAGTGCTTCGGGACAGGGGCGGGAATTATACAATGAG. This gives the protein CSASGQGRELYNE. The entire CDR3 protein is CSASGQGRELYNEQFF.

On this clone: The read halts 3 residues ahead of the CDR3 end, with the missing end drawn from the germline J gene. This chain uses TRBV19 with TRBJ1-2; D is perhaps TRBD1 (6 bases). Looked up from germline, CDR1 is LNHDA and CDR2 is SQIVND (reference sequence). The CDR3 contains 13 residues. CDR3 DNA (partial): TGTGCCAGCCGACGGATCGGGGACAATGAC. This translates into CASRRIGDND. The complete CDR3 sequence is CASRRIGDNDYTF. The whole variable domain, filled in from reference TRBV19 and TRBJ1-2, reads DGGITQSPKYLFRKEGQNVTLSCEQNLNHDAMYWYRQDPGQGLRLIYYSQIVNDFQKGDIAEGYSVSREKKESFPLTVTSAQKNPTAFYLCASRRIGDNDYTFGSGTRLTVV.

With regard to this clone: The CDR3 end is not reached by the read, which stops 3 residues before it; the germline J gene fills it in. The chain joins TRBV28 to TRBJ1-4; TRBD1 aligns across 9 bases. CDR3 length: 12 amino acids. Germline V CDR1 and CDR2: MDHEN, SYDVKM. Trimming cost V 3 bases and J 10 bases; bases outside gene matches: 0. The part of the CDR3 DNA that was read is TGTGCCAGCAGTTTGGGACAGGGAAAA. It translates to CASSLGQGK. The whole CDR3 protein is CASSLGQGKLFF.

As for this clone: The CDR3 is cut off 3 residues early in the read; its end comes from the germline J gene. The chain carries TRBV7-2 and TRBJ1-5; D unresolved. The CDR3 extends over 13 amino acids. Germline loops: CDR1 SGHTA, CDR2 FQGNSA. The V end lost 4 bases, the J end lost 7 bases, and 11 bases lay between the germline ends. The CDR3 DNA, read in part, is TGTGCCAGCAGCTCGGGTCCTCAGCAGCCC. Amino acid sequence: CASSSGPQQP. The whole CDR3 region reads CASSSGPQQPQHF.

This clone is classed as medium-sized (0.01 to 0.1%) by frequency. The observed sequence ends 3 residues before the CDR3 terminus, with the missing tail filled in from the germline J gene. This sequence joins TRBV20-1 and TRBJ1-1; possible D gene TRBD1, 6 bases. The CDR3 consists of 13 residues. Germline lookup yields CDR1 DFQATT and CDR2 SNEGSKA (reference sequence). CDR3 sequence: CSARDFQGGGAFF. The covered CDR3 bases are TGCAGTGCTAGAGATTTCCAGGGAGGGGGA.

In regard to this clone: The CDR3 end is not reached by the read, which stops 3 residues before it; the germline J gene fills it in. The chain employs TRBV10-3 and TRBJ2-3; TRBD2 matches at 10 bases. This CDR3 is built from 16 residues. Germline V gene lookup returns CDR1 ENHRY and CDR2 SYGVKD. Trimming at V came to 6 bases and at J to 3 bases, leaving 9 bases not matched to a gene. The CDR3: CAISAGTSVGTDTQYF. The DNA read from the CDR3 is TGTGCCATCAGCGCCGGGACTAGCGTGGGGACAGATACG.

About this clone itself: Coverage ceases 3 residues before the CDR3 finishes, and the germline J gene fills in the end. The V gene is TRBV7-2, the J gene TRBJ2-7; 8 bases map to TRBD2. This CDR3 contains 13 residues. V gave up 2 bases and J gave up 5 bases; unmatched junction bases: 2. Per germline, CDR1 SGHTA and CDR2 FQGNSA. The covered CDR3 bases are TGTGCCAGCAGCTTAAGCGGGAGCAACGAG. Protein sequence: CASSLSGSNE. The entire CDR3 protein is CASSLSGSNEQYF.

On this clone: The read comes to an end 3 residues before the CDR3 does, leaving the germline J gene to fill in the end. The rearrangement links TRBV18 to TRBJ1-2, with a possible D match to TRBD1 (5 bases). The germline V gene has CDR1 KGHSH and CDR2 LQKENI. The CDR3 runs 18 residues. The CDR3 region is CASSPRRRSGLATDTYTF. Incomplete CDR3 DNA: TGTGCCAGCTCACCTCGTAGGCGGTCGGGACTAGCAACAGATACC. Full variable domain (missing parts from reference TRBV18 and TRBJ1-2): NAGVMQNPRHLVRRRGQEARLRCSPMKGHSHVYWYRQLPEEGLKFMVYLQKENIIDESGMPKERFSAEFPKEGPSILRIQQVVRGDSAAYFCASSPRRRSGLATDTYTFGSGTRLTVV.

In the case of this clone: The read falls 3 residues short of the CDR3 end, and the missing part is taken from the germline J gene. V gene TRBV11-2 combines with J gene TRBJ2-3; 14 nucleotides line up with TRBD2. Germline CDR1 SGHAT, CDR2 FQNNGV. The CDR3 spans 14 residues. The CDR3 bases that were read are TGTGCCAGCAGCCTGGGACTAGCGGGGGAGACG. It translates to CASSLGLAGET. The whole CDR3 is CASSLGLAGETQYF.

For this clone: The read ends 3 residues early relative to the CDR3; the germline J gene fills the gap. The V call is TRBV20-1, the J call TRBJ2-3, with TRBD2 as a possible D gene (5 bases). From germline, CDR1 is DFQATT and CDR2 SNEGSKA (reference sequence). The CDR3 is made up of 14 amino acids. Between the trimmed V and J ends, which lost 0 bases and 8 bases, there was a span of 15 bases. The CDR3 here is CSAREPGSMGTQYF. The DNA read from the CDR3 is TGCAGTGCTAGAGAGCCGGGGTCCATGGGTACG.

In the case of this clone: The CDR3 end falls 3 residues outside the read, so it is completed with the germline J gene. V is TRBV19 and J is TRBJ1-5, with TRBD1 identical over 12 bases. With 5 bases clipped from V and 7 bases from J, the junction kept 12 bases outside the gene matches. Per germline, CDR1 LNHDA and CDR2 SQIVND (reference sequence). The CDR3 totals 17 residues. CDR3 DNA (partial): TGTGCCAGTAGTTACACGGGACAGGGGGCGCATAGCCAGCCC. This sequence encodes CASSYTGQGAHSQP. The CDR3 in its entirety is CASSYTGQGAHSQPQHF. Supplemented by reference TRBV19 and TRBJ1-5, the full variable domain reads DGGITQSPKYLFRKEGQNVTLSCEQNLNHDAMYWYRQDPGQGLRLIYYSQIVNDFQKGDIAEGYSVSREKKESFPLTVTSAQKNPTAFYLCASSYTGQGAHSQPQHFGDGTRLSIL.